The present T cell receptor (beta chain) was sequenced within a study of beta chain features in type 1 diabetes. Study as a whole: Researchers looked at about 110 million sorted cells across all samples. Study conclusions and caveats: When VDJ junctions were examined, type 1 diabetes patients showed fewer insertions and more deletions.

A remark on this clone: Its matching antigen is unknown.

CDR1 is SGHTA and CDR2 is FQGNSA in the germline V gene. J gave up 7 bases and V 6 bases, and 3 bases lay outside the gene matches. CDR3 length: 12 amino acids. Expressed TCRB transcripts were sequenced after all isolated RNA was converted to cDNA. This table comes from immunoSEQ multiplex PCR, and its TCRdb copy is limited to in-frame clones, with some not included. The profile shows 200,000 to 300,000 clones, around an eighth of them singletons. Every participating donor gave one draw, a heparinised blood sample averaging around 100 mL. Purities over 98% were achieved in all sorted populations. The chain recombines TRBV7-2 with TRBJ2-5, with 9 bases identical to TRBD1. The sequenced sample was naive CD4+ T cells from blood. The sequence came from a woman in her thirties or forties in good health. CDR3 protein: CASRGQGGTQYF. Here the CDR3 DNA reads TGTGCCAGCAGGGGACAGGGAGGGACCCAGTACTTC.